Here is one T cell receptor (beta chain) with its context. The target antigen is unknown. Unmatched junction bases numbered 7, after V lost 5 bases and J lost 6 bases. Germline V gene lookup returns CDR1 SGHVS and CDR2 FQNEAQ. The CDR3 has 15 residues. The data belong to a study of response to subunit inactivated influenza vaccine. In TCRdb, the RT-PCR reads were re-called with MiXCR into one record per CDR3 protein. The sample has 450,000 to 600,000 distinct CDR3 sequences; roughly 8.2% are singletons. Study observations and caveats: After each seasonal influenza vaccination, few new T cells are recruited, the authors suggested.

V gene TRBV7-8 combines with J gene TRBJ2-3; TRBD1 aligns across 11 bases. The input for sequencing was PBMCs from blood, taken around 25 months after vaccination. The TCR was taken from a man between 50 and 75 years old who received an inactivated influenza vaccine. This CDR3 is CASSPRTGGADTQYF. CDR3 DNA: TGTGCCAGCAGCCCCCGGACAGGGGGCGCGGATACGCAGTATTTT.